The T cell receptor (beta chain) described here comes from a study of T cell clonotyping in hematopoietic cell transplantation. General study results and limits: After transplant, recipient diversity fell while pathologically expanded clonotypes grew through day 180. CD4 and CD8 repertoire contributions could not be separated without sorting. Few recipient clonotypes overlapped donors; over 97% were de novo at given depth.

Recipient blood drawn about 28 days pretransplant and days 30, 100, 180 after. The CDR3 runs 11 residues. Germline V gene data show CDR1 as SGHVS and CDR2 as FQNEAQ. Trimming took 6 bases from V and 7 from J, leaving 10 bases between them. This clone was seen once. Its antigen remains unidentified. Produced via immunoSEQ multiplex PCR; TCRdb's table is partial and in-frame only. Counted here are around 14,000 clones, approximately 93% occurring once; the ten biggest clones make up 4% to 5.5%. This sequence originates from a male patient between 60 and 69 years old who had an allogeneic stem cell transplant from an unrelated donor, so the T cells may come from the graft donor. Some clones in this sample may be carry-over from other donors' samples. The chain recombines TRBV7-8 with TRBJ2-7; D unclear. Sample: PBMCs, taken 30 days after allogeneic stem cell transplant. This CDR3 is CASSILEEQYF. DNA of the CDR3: TGTGCCAGCAGTATCTTGGAGGAGCAGTACTTC.